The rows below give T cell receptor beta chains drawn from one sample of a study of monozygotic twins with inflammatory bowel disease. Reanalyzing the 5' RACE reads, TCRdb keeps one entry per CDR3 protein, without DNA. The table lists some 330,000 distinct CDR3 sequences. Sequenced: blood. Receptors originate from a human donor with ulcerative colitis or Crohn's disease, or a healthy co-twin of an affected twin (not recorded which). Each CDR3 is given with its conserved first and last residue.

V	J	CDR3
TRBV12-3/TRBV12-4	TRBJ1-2	CASSSRVFNYGYTF
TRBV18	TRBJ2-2	CASSPRTGELFF
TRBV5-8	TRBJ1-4	CASSAGTGGIREKLFF
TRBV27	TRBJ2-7	CASSDRWAPYEQYF
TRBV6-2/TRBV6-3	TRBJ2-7	CASSYQTVGSYEQYF
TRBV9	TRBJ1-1	CASSATEGDTEAFF
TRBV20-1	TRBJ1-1	CSARGDNRQGAFF
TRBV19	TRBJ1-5	CASSVDGDSNQPQHF
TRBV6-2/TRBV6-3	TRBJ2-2	CASSQLGGSNTGELFF
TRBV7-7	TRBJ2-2	CASSPSGRGNTGELFF
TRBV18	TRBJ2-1	CASSPPNRVGDEQFF
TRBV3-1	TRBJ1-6	CASSQVPPQGHSPLHF
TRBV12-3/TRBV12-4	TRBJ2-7	CASSLAVRLSSYEQYF
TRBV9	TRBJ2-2	CASSVGAQELTGELFF
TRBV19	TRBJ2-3	CASSPPLWSTDTQYF
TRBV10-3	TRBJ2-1	CAISLAGGWNEQFF
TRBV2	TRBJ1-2	CASRENRVVAGYTF
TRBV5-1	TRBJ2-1	CASLGGVEQFF
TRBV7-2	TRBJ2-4	CASSFSSDIQYF
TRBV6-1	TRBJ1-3	CAAGQGAFGNTIYF
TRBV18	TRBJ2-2	CASSANGQANTGELFF
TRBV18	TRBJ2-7	CASRAGATVYEQYF
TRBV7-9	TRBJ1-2	CASSSGAGPDYGYTF
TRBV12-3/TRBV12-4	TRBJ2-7	CASSFLGSSYEQYF
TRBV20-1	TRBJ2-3	CSARAASGVSDTQYF
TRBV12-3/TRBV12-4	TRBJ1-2	CASSLVVGNGYTF
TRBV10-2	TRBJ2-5	CASSGQEPGLAGQETQYF
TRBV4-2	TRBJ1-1	CASSRGWGNTEAFF
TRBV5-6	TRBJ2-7	CASSLGLGEQYF
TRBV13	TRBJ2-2	CASSTRGQGEAGELFF
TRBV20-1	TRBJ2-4	CSARRDGNIQYF
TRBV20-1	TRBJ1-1	CSARADPTGRTEAFF
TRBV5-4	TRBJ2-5	CASSLEGGETQYF
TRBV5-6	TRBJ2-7	CASSLLSRVRANEQYF
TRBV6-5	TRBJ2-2	CASSYRRDRANTGELFF
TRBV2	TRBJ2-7	CASSEGQPSYEQYF
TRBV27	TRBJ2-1	CASSLRGGTYNEQFF
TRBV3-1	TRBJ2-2	CASSQEWTGELFF
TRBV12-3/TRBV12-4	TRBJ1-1	CASSFRTEAFF
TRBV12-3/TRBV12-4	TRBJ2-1	CASTVDYDNEQFF
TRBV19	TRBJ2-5	CASSPPTSVKETQYF
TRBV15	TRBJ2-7	CATSALVFEQYF
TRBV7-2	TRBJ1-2	CASSPTGTVGYWSYTF
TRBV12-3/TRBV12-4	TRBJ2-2	CASSSGLNTGELFF